Below, 14 T cell receptor beta chains from the same sample are listed, as sequenced in a study of beta chain features in type 1 diabetes (dated by TCRdb to the late 2010s). Library construction relied on the immunoSEQ multiplex PCR assay. The High Capacity cDNA Reverse Transcription Kit was used to reverse transcribe all of the isolated RNA, meaning that expressed TCRB transcripts were what got sequenced. The table comes from immuneACCESS by way of TCRdb, which keeps in-frame sequences with V and J called. Part of the clones is missing from these tables; in studies checked, under half for an unresolved V gene and the rest for unknown reasons. For this sample the table gives around 200,000 clones, of which roughly an eighth were detected only once. The ten largest clones capture 0.62% of the sample. The sample consisted of central memory CD4+ T cells from blood. The origin of the receptors is a woman younger than 30 in good health.

Only a few counts were recorded for this clone. This chain links TRBV6-6 with TRBJ2-7; TRBD2 matches 10 bases. With 6 bases clipped from V and 0 bases from J, the junction kept 5 bases outside the gene matches. CDR1 is MNHNY, CDR2 SVGAGI, per germline (reference sequence). CDR3 length: 15 residues. CDR3 residues: CASRVGTSASYEQYF. The DNA of the CDR3 is TGTGCCAGCAGGGTCGGGACTAGCGCCTCCTACGAGCAGTACTTC.

The table lists this clone with a few counts. V gene TRBV9 combines with J gene TRBJ2-3, with a weak D call TRBD2 (6 bases). V lost 4 bases to trimming and J lost 5 bases, with 14 bases between them. CDR3 size: 14 residues. From germline, CDR1 is SGDLS and CDR2 YYNGEE. CDR3 in amino acids: CASSLGTSGDTQYF. CDR3 DNA sequence: TGTGCCAGCAGCCTCGGGACTTCTGGAGATACGCAGTATTTT.

This clone was detected a few times. The V gene is TRBV5-4, the J gene TRBJ2-7, with 9 nucleotides matching TRBD2. Germline lookup yields CDR1 SGHNT and CDR2 YYREEE (reference sequence). This CDR3 spans 15 amino acids. The ends lost 0 bases at V and 3 bases at J; junction bases unmatched: 4. CDR3 coding DNA: TGTGCCAGCAGCTTGGGGAGTAGCGGGAGCTACGAGCAGTACTTC. Translating it yields CASSLGSSGSYEQYF.

This clone was detected a few times. The chain links TRBV20-1 to TRBJ1-2; 8 bases map to TRBD1. The length of the CDR3 is 11 residues. V shed 6 bases, J shed 12 bases, and the junction held 9 bases outside the gene matches. CDR1 and CDR2 (germline): DFQATT, SNEGSKA (reference sequence). The CDR3 bases are TGCAGTGCCATCCGGACAGGGTCTCACACCTTC. Translating gives CSAIRTGSHTF.

The chain links TRBV7-2 to TRBJ2-5; tentative D call: TRBD1 (6 bases). This CDR3 contains 15 residues. The ends were cut back, 3 bases at V and 7 bases at J, with 18 bases in the middle. Germline V gene lookup returns CDR1 SGHTA and CDR2 FQGNSA. CDR3 sequence: CASSLGTGTKGTQYF. The DNA of the CDR3 is TGTGCCAGCAGCTTGGGGACCGGGACAAAAGGGACCCAGTACTTC. The variable domain in full, completed from reference TRBV7-2 and TRBJ2-5, reads GAGVSQSPSNKVTEKGKDVELRCDPISGHTALYWYRQSLGQGLEFLIYFQGNSAPDKSGLPSDRFSAERTGGSVSTLTIQRTQQEDSAVYLCASSLGTGTKGTQYFGPGTRLLVL.

This clone was counted only a few times. This chain links TRBV5-1 with TRBJ1-2, with 8 bases lining up with TRBD1. Per the germline V gene, CDR1 is SGHRS and CDR2 is YFSETQ. The CDR3 length is 12 residues. J lost 8 bases, V lost 4 bases, and 4 bases had no gene match. CDR3 sequence: CASSLGQGGYTF. The CDR3 DNA is TGCGCCAGCAGCCTCGGACAGGGAGGCTACACCTTC.

The chain links TRBV4-1 to TRBJ1-1; D may be TRBD1 (5 bases). Trimming cost V 0 bases and J 2 bases, with 13 bases left between them. Germline V lookup: CDR1 MGHRA, CDR2 YSYEKL. The CDR3 extends over 16 amino acids. DNA of the CDR3: TGCGCCAGCAGCCAAGAACTCATCAGGGCCAACACTGAAGCTTTCTTT. This codes for CASSQELIRANTEAFF.

This clone was observed once. Other DNA sequences in this sample translate to the same CDR3. The chain joins TRBV29-1 to TRBJ1-5; no reliable D call. V gave up 6 bases and J gave up 4 bases, with 10 bases separating them. The CDR3 spans 12 residues. The germline gives CDR1 SQVTM, CDR2 ANQGSEA. The CDR3 reads CSVRDGNQPQHF. The CDR3 bases are TGCAGCGTACGAGACGGGAATCAGCCCCAGCATTTT.

This clone was detected only a few times. The CDR3 DNA follows: TGCGCCAGCAGCTTGGGGGTAATGAGGGCAGGAGATTACGAGCAGTACTTC. It translates to CASSLGVMRAGDYEQYF. This sequence joins TRBV5-1 and TRBJ2-7, with D perhaps matching TRBD2 (5 bases). V lost 0 bases to trimming and J lost 4 bases, with 20 bases between them. The CDR3 runs 17 residues. Germline CDR1 reads SGHRS; CDR2 reads YFSETQ.

The chain has TRBV5-1 and TRBJ1-4; D gene unclear. The V gene lost 0 bases and the J gene lost 8 bases, with 14 bases spanning the gap. This CDR3 spans 15 amino acids. CDR1 and CDR2 from the germline V gene are SGHRS and YFSETQ. The CDR3, as DNA: TGCGCCAGCAGCTTGGATGTGGTTAGTCGGGAAAAACTGTTTTTT. This translates into CASSLDVVSREKLFF.

The chain uses TRBV5-1 and TRBJ1-1, with D perhaps TRBD1 (6 bases). The V gene lost 0 bases and the J gene lost 1 base, with 7 bases spanning the gap. Germline-derived CDR1 and CDR2 are SGHRS and YFSETQ. The CDR3 covers 14 residues. The CDR3 protein is CASSLGTANTEAFF. The CDR3, as DNA: TGCGCCAGCAGCTTGGGGACAGCGAACACTGAAGCTTTCTTT.

This clone was detected only a few times. The chain uses TRBV7-9 and TRBJ2-7, with 14 positions matching TRBD2. The CDR3 loop spans 18 amino acids. J was trimmed by 0 bases and V by 5 bases; bases with no gene match: 9. Germline assignment: CDR1 SEHNR and CDR2 FQNEAQ (reference sequence). The CDR3 sequence is CASSLDGTSGRFSYEQYF. For the CDR3, the DNA is TGTGCCAGCAGCCTAGATGGGACTAGCGGGAGATTCTCCTACGAGCAGTACTTC.

V and J are TRBV18 and TRBJ1-1; no firm D call. V lost 6 bases and J lost 1, with 9 bases in between. The CDR3 runs to 13 residues. The V gene's germline CDR1 is KGHSH and CDR2 LQKENI. The CDR3 coding sequence is TGTGCCAGCTCCGAACACCAGAACACTGAAGCTTTCTTT. The encoded protein is CASSEHQNTEAFF.

In this sample, this clone turned up a few times. The V and J genes are TRBV6-5 and TRBJ1-2; D uncertain. The V end lost 7 bases, the J end lost 7 bases, and 19 bases lay between the germline ends. Germline-derived CDR1 and CDR2 are MNHEY and SVGAGI. The CDR3 extends over 14 amino acids. CDR3 sequence reads: CASTASGISAGYTF. CDR3 DNA sequence: TGTGCCAGCACCGCATCGGGAATTTCGGCTGGCTACACCTTC.